This T cell receptor (beta chain) was retrieved from a study of blood T cell repertoires in COVID-19. Across the study: Both acute and convalescent COVID-19 samples were obtained from the United States, Italy and Spain. In each case, the material was cDNA or gDNA derived from T cells, B-cell-depleted T cells, or PBMCs.

Trimming left V 0 bases short and J 4 bases short, with 12 bases between. The CDR3 is 14 residues long. The germline V gene has CDR1 GTSNPN and CDR2 SVGIG (reference sequence). In the source study's methods: Amplification from reference gene primers served as the basis for estimated nucleated cell counts. The data were produced by immunoSEQ multiplex PCR, yet TCRdb's version contains in-frame clones alone and is incomplete. That table is the source of V, J and clone size, and D and trimming were worked out from the DNA. In the table there are tens of thousands of clones, more than 80% of which are singletons.

The sequencing sample was made of peripheral blood. This clonotype was sampled from a man in his sixties with acute or convalescent COVID-19. The chain uses TRBV30 and TRBJ1-1; TRBD1 might be the D (6 bases). CDR3 sequence reads: CAWSVLRGSTEAFF. As DNA, the CDR3 is TGTGCCTGGAGTGTACTGAGGGGGAGCACTGAAGCTTTCTTT.